This entry is about one TCR beta chain. Antigen unknown. These data come from a study of T cell responses to AZD1222 COVID-19 vaccine. Germline V CDR1 and CDR2: SGHRS, YFSETQ. This CDR3 spans 17 amino acids. The trim removed 1 base at V and 1 base at J, leaving 8 bases unmatched. Regarding the study as a whole: An increase in Spike-specific TCR breadth and depth was observed after two AZD1222 doses. Clonal diversity was possibly underestimated, and white British individuals and females predominated among donors.

Clones were sequenced by immunoSEQ multiplex PCR, and TCRdb holds only the in-frame ones, with some missing. The sample lists about 84,000 clones, 80% to 90% seen once, with roughly 12% in the top ten. The sample here was peripheral blood, taken 28 days after the second AZD1222 dose. This chain connects TRBV5-1 to TRBJ1-3; 7 nucleotides agree with TRBD1. This clonotype was sampled from an adult who received the AZD1222 COVID-19 vaccine. In DNA form, the CDR3 reads TGCGCCAGCAGCTTGTTGGGACAGACACGTTCTGGAAACACCATATATTTT. It specifies CASSLLGQTRSGNTIYF. Complete variable domain (other parts from reference TRBV5-1 and TRBJ1-3): KAGVTQTPRYLIKTRGQQVTLSCSPISGHRSVSWYQQTPGQGLQFLFEYFSETQRNKGNFPGRFSGRQFSNSRSEMNVSTLELGDSALYLCASSLLGQTRSGNTIYFGEGSWLTVV.